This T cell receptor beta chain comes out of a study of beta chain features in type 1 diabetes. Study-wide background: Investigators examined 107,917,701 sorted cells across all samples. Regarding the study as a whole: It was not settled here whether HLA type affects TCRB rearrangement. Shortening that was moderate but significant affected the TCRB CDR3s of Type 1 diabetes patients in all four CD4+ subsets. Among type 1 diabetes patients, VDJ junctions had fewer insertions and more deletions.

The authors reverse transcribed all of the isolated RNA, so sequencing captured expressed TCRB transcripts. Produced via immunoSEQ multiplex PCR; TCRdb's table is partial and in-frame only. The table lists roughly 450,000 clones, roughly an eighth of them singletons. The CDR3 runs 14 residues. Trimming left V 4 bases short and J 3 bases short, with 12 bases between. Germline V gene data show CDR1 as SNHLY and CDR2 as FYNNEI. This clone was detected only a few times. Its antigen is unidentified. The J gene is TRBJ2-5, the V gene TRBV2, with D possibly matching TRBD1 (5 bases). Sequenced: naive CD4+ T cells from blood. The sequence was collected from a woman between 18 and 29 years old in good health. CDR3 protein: CASSARQIKETQYF. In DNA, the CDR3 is TGTGCCAGCAGTGCCCGACAGATAAAAGAGACCCAGTACTTC.